Presented here are 12 T cell receptor beta chains from one specimen sequenced in a study of response to subunit inactivated influenza vaccine. In TCRdb, the RT-PCR reads were re-called with MiXCR into one record per CDR3 protein. The data contain 500,000 to 600,000 distinct CDR3 sequences, over 10% of them singletons. The material sequenced was PBMCs from blood, taken 45 days after vaccination. The receptors were sampled from a man aged 50 to 59 who received an inactivated influenza vaccine.

This chain joins TRBV28 and TRBJ2-7, with 7 bases lining up with TRBD2. J gave up 7 bases and V 5 bases, and 17 bases lay outside the gene matches. Germline CDR1 MDHEN, CDR2 SYDVKM. The CDR3 spans 16 residues. The CDR3 sequence is CASSLFTERGKGEQYF. CDR3 DNA sequence: TGTGCCAGCAGTCTCTTCACGGAGCGGGGAAAGGGGGAGCAGTACTTC. The complete variable domain, with remaining parts taken from reference TRBV28 and TRBJ2-7, reads DVKVTQSSRYLVKRTGEKVFLECVQDMDHENMFWYRQDPGLGLRLIYFSYDVKMKEKGDIPEGYSVSREKKERFSLILESASTNQTSMYLCASSLFTERGKGEQYFGPGTRLTVT.

This chain connects TRBV20-1 to TRBJ2-7; D gene unclear. The germline V gene has CDR1 DFQATT and CDR2 SNEGSKA (reference sequence). This CDR3 spans 15 amino acids. The ends were cut back, 3 bases at V and 4 bases at J, with 19 bases in the middle. The CDR3 DNA reads as TGCAGTGCTAGGAGGCACCCAGACATCTCTTACGAGCAGTACTTC. It yields the protein CSARRHPDISYEQYF.

This sequence joins TRBV14 and TRBJ2-7, with 13 bases fitting TRBD2. Germline-derived CDR1 and CDR2 are SGHDN and FVKESK. The trim removed 1 base at V and 1 base at J, leaving 4 bases unmatched. CDR3 length: 17 amino acids. The CDR3 loop is CASSQGTSGGFSYEQYF. The CDR3 nucleotides read TGTGCCAGCAGCCAAGGGACTAGCGGGGGATTTTCCTACGAGCAGTACTTC. Together with reference TRBV14 and TRBJ2-7, the CDR3 gives the full variable domain: EAGVTQFPSHSVIEKGQTVTLRCDPISGHDNLYWYRRVMGKEIKFLLHFVKESKQDESGMPNNRFLAERTGGTYSTLKVQPAELEDSGVYFCASSQGTSGGFSYEQYFGPGTRLTVT.

This chain links TRBV11-2 with TRBJ1-6; the D gene is possibly TRBD1 (6 bases). The CDR3 is 18 amino acids. Germline loops: CDR1 SGHAT, CDR2 FQNNGV. Trimming removed 6 bases at V and 0 bases at J, with 18 bases between. CDR3 sequence (DNA): TGTGCCAGCAGTCGGATACAGGGCAGGGGCTCCTATAATTCACCCCTCCACTTT. It translates to CASSRIQGRGSYNSPLHF.

This clonotype was recorded a few times. This sequence joins TRBV29-1 and TRBJ2-7, with D maybe TRBD1 (5 bases). This CDR3 is built from 13 residues. Germline V CDR1 and CDR2: SQVTM, ANQGSEA. Deletions cut 2 bases from V and 3 bases from J, with 11 bases between. The CDR3 region is CSVETGTNYEQYF. Written as DNA, the CDR3 is TGCAGCGTTGAAACAGGAACAAACTACGAGCAGTACTTC.

DNA of the CDR3: TGTGCCAGCAGCATACGGGATACCTCAGTGGAGCAGTACTTC. This gives the protein CASSIRDTSVEQYF. This chain connects TRBV21-1 to TRBJ2-7; the table calls TRBD1, which could not be checked here. TRBV21-1 is designated a pseudogene. CDR3 length equals 14 residues.

This clonotype was counted only a few times. This chain uses TRBV6-5 with TRBJ2-7, with 10 positions matching TRBD1. CDR3 length: 14 amino acids. Germline V gives CDR1 MNHEY, CDR2 SVGAGI. Losses at the gene ends were 4 bases for V and 5 bases for J; bases not matched to a gene: 5. The CDR3 nucleotides are TGTGCCAGCAGTTCGGGACAGGGGTACCACGAGCAGTACTTC. Amino acid sequence: CASSSGQGYHEQYF.

Ten or more counts support this clonotype. The chain has TRBV7-9 and TRBJ2-1; D uncertain. V shed 1 base and J shed 8 bases, with 6 bases lying between them. The CDR3 has 12 amino acids. CDR1 and CDR2 (germline): SEHNR, FQNEAQ (reference sequence). CDR3 in amino acids: CASSLGAYEQFF. The CDR3 nucleotides read TGTGCCAGCAGCTTAGGGGCCTATGAGCAGTTCTTC.

Ten or more counts support this clonotype. The chain employs TRBV20-1 and TRBJ2-5, with 9 nucleotides matching TRBD1. Germline V gene data show CDR1 as DFQATT and CDR2 as SNEGSKA (reference sequence). The CDR3 loop spans 15 amino acids. J was trimmed by 1 base and V by 0 bases; bases with no gene match: 3. CDR3 loop: CSAREGQGFQETQYF. CDR3 nucleotides: TGCAGTGCTAGAGAAGGACAGGGGTTCCAAGAGACCCAGTACTTC.

The V and J genes are TRBV6-6 and TRBJ1-1; D remains ambiguous. CDR3 length: 13 residues. The germline gives CDR1 MNHNY, CDR2 SVGAGI (reference sequence). The V end was cut by 5 bases, the J end by 10 bases, with 17 bases between. For the CDR3, the DNA is TGTGCCAGCAGTGGTGGGTCAATTCAAGGAGCTTTCTTT. Encoded protein: CASSGGSIQGAFF.

This clonotype showed up just once. The chain is built from TRBV5-5 and TRBJ1-6; D may be TRBD1 (5 bases). V lost 2 bases, J lost 5 bases, and 11 bases lay in between. The CDR3 is made up of 15 amino acids. Germline V CDR1 and CDR2: SGHKS, YYEKEE (reference sequence). The CDR3 DNA follows: TGTGCCAGCAGCTTTGGTTCGGGGGATAATTCACCCCTCCACTTT. This sequence encodes CASSFGSGDNSPLHF. The whole variable domain, filled in from reference TRBV5-5 and TRBJ1-6, reads DAGVTQSPTHLIKTRGQQVTLRCSPISGHKSVSWYQQVLGQGPQFIFQYYEKEERGRGNFPDRFSARQFPNYSSELNVNALLLGDSALYLCASSFGSGDNSPLHFGNGTRLTVT.

This clonotype has at least ten counts. The chain uses TRBV7-2 and TRBJ2-1, with 13 bases identical to TRBD2. The V gene end was trimmed by 4 bases and the J gene end by 5 bases; junction bases not matched to a gene: 2. Germline CDR1 SGHTA, CDR2 FQGNSA. CDR3 length: 15 amino acids. The CDR3, as DNA: TGTGCCAGCAGCTCGACTAGCGGGGGGCACAATGAGCAGTTCTTC. This codes for CASSSTSGGHNEQFF.